The 31 T cell receptor beta chains presented below share a single source sample, sequenced in a study of response to subunit inactivated influenza vaccine. Using its own MiXCR run on the RT-PCR reads, TCRdb lists one record per CDR3 protein. The sample holds around 580,000 distinct CDR3 sequences, roughly 15% seen once. Sequencing used PBMCs from blood, obtained less than 13 days after vaccination. The source of these receptors is a man aged 50-60 years who received an inactivated influenza vaccine.

This clonotype was counted a few times. The V and J genes are TRBV10-3 and TRBJ1-5; a possible D gene is TRBD1 (5 bases). The CDR3 consists of 17 residues. CDR1 is ENHRY and CDR2 is SYGVKD in the germline V gene. The germline V and J ends were trimmed by 2 bases and 3 bases, with 17 bases remaining between them. CDR3 sequence: CAISEGAGGGHNQPQHF. The CDR3 DNA follows: TGTGCCATCAGTGAGGGGGCCGGAGGCGGACACAATCAGCCCCAGCATTTT.

This clonotype was recorded many times. The chain is built from TRBV28 and TRBJ1-2, with D possibly matching TRBD1 (6 bases). V was trimmed by 5 bases and J by 3 bases, leaving 22 bases between them. The CDR3 runs to 17 residues. Germline loops: CDR1 MDHEN, CDR2 SYDVKM. The CDR3 nucleotides are TGTGCCAGCAGTACGCCGCTTAAAAAGACAGGTGACTATGGCTACACCTTC. Translating gives CASSTPLKKTGDYGYTF.

This clonotype was seen ten or more times. The chain recombines TRBV15 with TRBJ1-2; D unresolved. Germline CDR1 LNHNV, CDR2 YYDKDF (reference sequence). Deletions cut 0 bases from V and 1 base from J, with 3 bases between. The CDR3 totals 13 residues. The CDR3 loop is CATSRDLNYGYTF. The CDR3 bases are TGTGCCACCAGCAGAGATCTTAACTATGGCTACACCTTC.

This chain joins TRBV29-1 and TRBJ2-7, with TRBD2 matching over 8 bases. The CDR3 has 16 amino acids. Germline loops: CDR1 SQVTM, CDR2 ANQGSEA. J was trimmed by 6 bases and V by 7 bases; bases with no gene match: 20. This CDR3 reads CSAIQGWSGSRSEQYF. In DNA form, the CDR3 reads TGCAGCGCTATACAGGGTTGGAGCGGGAGTCGGTCCGAGCAGTACTTC.

The chain has TRBV5-1 and TRBJ2-7, with TRBD1 matching 9 bases. Germline V lookup: CDR1 SGHRS, CDR2 YFSETQ. Trimming cost V 3 bases and J 2 bases; bases outside gene matches: 6. The CDR3 length is 15 residues. CDR3 residues: CASSSGQGTTYEQYF. DNA of the CDR3: TGCGCCAGCAGCTCTGGACAGGGGACTACCTACGAGCAGTACTTC.

This sequence joins TRBV24-1 and TRBJ2-5; D is unclear. Germline CDR1 reads KGHDR; CDR2 reads SFDVKD. Trimming pared 4 bases from V and 4 bases from J, leaving 9 bases between. CDR3 size: 13 residues. The CDR3 spells CATSDPIPETQYF. The CDR3 coding sequence is TGTGCCACCAGTGACCCCATACCAGAGACCCAGTACTTC.

There are a few counts of this clonotype. This rearrangement joins TRBV18 to TRBJ1-6, with D possibly TRBD1 on 5 matching bases. Trimming shortened V by 3 bases and J by 7 bases, and 16 bases separated the two germline ends. Germline V gene sequence: CDR1 KGHSH, CDR2 LQKENI. The CDR3 consists of 16 residues. CDR3 DNA sequence: TGTGCCAGCTCACCGAGTACTCGGGGGGTGAATTCACCCCTCCACTTT. Translated, it gives CASSPSTRGVNSPLHF.

The CDR3: CASSQETSPDVYFIATNEKLFF. The CDR3 DNA reads TGCGCCAGCAGCCAAGAAACCTCCCCGGACGTATACTTTATTGCAACTAATGAAAAACTGTTTTTT. The genes are TRBV4-1 and TRBJ1-4; D not certain. The CDR3 extends over 22 amino acids. V lost 0 bases and J 0 bases, leaving 26 bases between the germline ends. Germline loops: CDR1 MGHRA, CDR2 YSYEKL.

This clonotype appeared a few times. The gene calls are TRBV12-3 or TRBV12-4 and TRBJ1-2, with TRBD1 identical over 9 bases. V dropped 5 bases and J dropped 6; count of bases not matched to a gene: 13. The CDR3 totals 16 residues. CDR3 sequence: CASSMWDRAEINGYTF. Here the CDR3 DNA reads TGTGCCAGCAGTATGTGGGACAGGGCCGAGATCAATGGCTACACCTTC.

A few counts support this clonotype. The J gene is TRBJ2-7, the V gene TRBV29-1; D is uncertain. The germline V gene encodes CDR1 SQVTM and CDR2 ANQGSEA. The V gene lost 0 bases and the J gene lost 5 bases, with 8 bases spanning the gap. The CDR3 runs 12 residues. The CDR3 here is CSVEDGAHEQYF. For the CDR3, the DNA is TGCAGCGTTGAAGATGGAGCCCACGAGCAGTACTTC.

This clonotype was detected a few times. The chain couples TRBV5-5 to TRBJ2-2, with D possibly TRBD2 on 5 matching bases. The germline V gene has CDR1 SGHKS and CDR2 YYEKEE (reference sequence). This CDR3 is built from 13 residues. Trimming cost V 4 bases and J 6 bases, with 10 bases left between them. DNA of the CDR3: TGTGCCAGCAGCCCCTGGGGAGCCGGGGAGCTGTTTTTT. It encodes CASSPWGAGELFF.

This clonotype was found many times. The chain recombines TRBV10-3 with TRBJ2-7; possible D gene TRBD1, 5 bases. This CDR3 spans 16 amino acids. V was cut by 0 bases and J by 3 bases, with 15 bases left in between. Germline V gives CDR1 ENHRY, CDR2 SYGVKD. This CDR3 reads CAISESTGRINYEQYF. CDR3 DNA sequence: TGTGCCATCAGTGAGTCTACAGGAAGGATAAACTACGAGCAGTACTTC.

The chain uses TRBV6-1 and TRBJ2-1, with 15 bases fitting TRBD2. V shed 6 bases, J shed 2 bases, and the junction held 5 bases outside the gene matches. The germline gives CDR1 MNHNS, CDR2 SASEGT. This CDR3 region has 17 residues. This CDR3 is CASRMGLAGGPYNEQFF. The DNA for the CDR3 is TGTGCCAGCAGAATGGGACTAGCGGGGGGTCCCTACAATGAGCAGTTCTTC.

There are a few counts of this clonotype. This sequence joins TRBV4-3 and TRBJ2-2, with TRBD2 matching over 9 bases. V trimming: 3 bases; J trimming: 1 base; junction bases outside the gene matches: 3. CDR1 and CDR2 from the germline V gene are LGHNA and YSLEER. The CDR3 extends over 16 amino acids. CDR3 nucleotides: TGCGCCAGCAGCCAGCTAGCGGGGCAGAACACCGGGGAGCTGTTTTTT. Its protein is CASSQLAGQNTGELFF.

The gene calls are TRBV10-3 and TRBJ2-5; 7 bases match TRBD1. The CDR3 consists of 14 residues. J gave up 1 base and V 5 bases, and 4 bases lay outside the gene matches. Germline assignment: CDR1 ENHRY and CDR2 SYGVKD. CDR3 loop: CAISRQGPQETQYF. In nucleotides, the CDR3 is TGTGCCATCAGTAGACAGGGACCCCAAGAGACCCAGTACTTC.

The sample holds many counts of this clonotype. The chain is built from TRBV5-5 and TRBJ1-5, with TRBD1 matching 9 bases. Trimming took 0 bases from V and 7 from J; bases not matched to a gene: 5. The CDR3 is made up of 15 amino acids. In germline, CDR1 is SGHKS, CDR2 YYEKEE (reference sequence). This CDR3 reads CASSLEGDRAQPQHF. CDR3 in DNA: TGTGCCAGCAGCTTGGAAGGGGACAGGGCGCAGCCCCAGCATTTT.

The chain joins TRBV7-6 to TRBJ2-5; D is undetermined. This CDR3 has 15 amino acids. V was shortened by 4 bases and J by 4 bases, with 16 bases between the two germline ends. Germline CDR1 reads SGHVS; CDR2 reads FNYEAQ. This chain's CDR3 is CASSSMSGYPETQYF. CDR3 coding DNA: TGTGCCAGCAGCTCCATGAGTGGCTACCCAGAGACCCAGTACTTC.

In its sample, this clonotype was seen a few times. The chain employs TRBV6-2 or TRBV6-3 and TRBJ1-1; TRBD1 is a possible D gene (5 bases). Germline assignment: CDR1 MNHEY and CDR2 SVGEGT. There are 17 residues in the CDR3. Trimming took off 5 bases at V and 1 base at J, with 20 bases between the two ends. In nucleotides, the CDR3 is TGTGCCAGCAGTCGGGGCCAGGTGGCGGTCCGGAACACTGAAGCTTTCTTT. This codes for CASSRGQVAVRNTEAFF.

This sequence joins TRBV5-4 and TRBJ1-2; 7 nucleotides match TRBD1. The germline gives CDR1 SGHNT, CDR2 YYREEE (reference sequence). V was pared by 3 bases and J by 9 bases, with 11 bases of the junction left unmatched. CDR3 length: 14 amino acids. CDR3 nucleotide sequence: TGTGCCAGCAGCTCGATTACGACAGGGAAGAGCTACACCTTC. This sequence encodes CASSSITTGKSYTF.

V is TRBV5-1 and J is TRBJ1-4; D not certain. The CDR3 is 15 residues long. V was cut by 0 bases and J by 4 bases, with 10 bases left in between. Germline V CDR1 and CDR2: SGHRS, YFSETQ. As DNA, the CDR3 is TGCGCCAGCAGCTTGGGACGCCCTATTAATGAAAAACTGTTTTTT. The encoded protein is CASSLGRPINEKLFF.

The J gene is TRBJ1-1, the V gene TRBV12-3 or TRBV12-4, with D hard to call. The ends were cut back, 6 bases at V and 4 bases at J, with 9 bases in the middle. CDR3 length: 12 amino acids. The CDR3 coding sequence is TGTGCCAGCAGAAAGGAACCCACTGAAGCTTTCTTT. This sequence encodes CASRKEPTEAFF.

This clonotype was recorded at least ten times. The chain has TRBV7-2 and TRBJ2-1; D unresolved. The CDR3 has 15 residues. Trimming shortened V by 2 bases and J by 0 bases, and 8 bases separated the two germline ends. Germline CDR1 SGHTA, CDR2 FQGNSA. The CDR3 bases are TGTGCCAGCAGCTTAATGGGAAGCTCCTACAATGAGCAGTTCTTC. It specifies CASSLMGSSYNEQFF.

The V gene is TRBV9, the J gene TRBJ2-1, with TRBD2 identical over 7 bases. There are 15 residues in the CDR3. Germline V gene data show CDR1 as SGDLS and CDR2 as YYNGEE. The ends lost 0 bases at V and 4 bases at J; junction bases unmatched: 4. Here the CDR3 DNA reads TGTGCCAGCAGCGTAGCTAGCGGAGCGTACAATGAGCAGTTCTTC. Its translation is CASSVASGAYNEQFF.

The rearrangement joins TRBV28 to TRBJ2-5; TRBD2 might be the D (6 bases). The CDR3 has 16 residues. Per germline, CDR1 MDHEN and CDR2 SYDVKM. V lost 3 bases to trimming and J lost 5 bases, with 19 bases between them. CDR3 protein: CASSFSAGHRVETQYF. CDR3 bases: TGTGCCAGCAGTTTTAGTGCGGGGCATCGTGTTGAGACCCAGTACTTC.

This clonotype was observed many times. The genes are TRBV12-3 or TRBV12-4 and TRBJ2-5, with D unclear. CDR3 length: 16 amino acids. Trimming took off 1 base at V and 0 bases at J, with 12 bases between the two ends. DNA of the CDR3: TGTGCCAGCAGTTTAGTCCCCTCCCCGTACCAAGAGACCCAGTACTTC. Its translation is CASSLVPSPYQETQYF.

This rearrangement joins TRBV11-2 to TRBJ2-3, with TRBD1 as a possible D gene (6 bases). CDR3 length: 16 amino acids. The V gene lost 3 bases and the J gene lost 3 bases, with 16 bases spanning the gap. Germline CDR1 reads SGHAT; CDR2 reads FQNNGV. CDR3 loop: CASSFTTGLGTDTQYF. DNA of the CDR3: TGTGCCAGCAGCTTCACTACAGGGTTGGGAACAGATACGCAGTATTTT.

The V gene is TRBV4-3, the J gene TRBJ1-2; perhaps TRBD1 as D (5 bases). Germline V gene data show CDR1 as LGHNA and CDR2 as YSLEER. CDR3 size: 14 residues. V lost 0 bases and J lost 4, with 9 bases in between. The CDR3 loop is CASSQERDFYGYTF. The DNA for the CDR3 is TGCGCCAGCAGCCAAGAAAGGGACTTCTATGGCTACACCTTC.

This rearrangement joins TRBV5-6 to TRBJ2-7; 13 bases fit TRBD2. Looked up from germline, CDR1 is SGHDT and CDR2 is YYEEEE. V lost 4 bases and J lost 4; bases outside the gene matches: 5. The CDR3 is 15 amino acids. The CDR3 DNA follows: TGTGCCAGCAGCCGGGGGGGACTAGCGGGGTACGAGCAGTACTTC. The encoded protein is CASSRGGLAGYEQYF.

This clonotype was picked up a small number of times. The rearrangement joins TRBV5-4 to TRBJ2-1; TRBD1 agrees at 8 bases. The junction had 8 bases not matched to a gene; V was cut back by 0 bases and J by 3 bases. The CDR3 is made up of 17 amino acids. From germline, CDR1 is SGHNT and CDR2 YYREEE (reference sequence). CDR3 sequence reads: CASSLEVTGAIYNEQFF. The CDR3 DNA reads TGTGCCAGCAGCTTGGAGGTGACAGGGGCAATCTACAATGAGCAGTTCTTC.

This clonotype showed up just a few times. The V call is TRBV28, the J call TRBJ2-3, with TRBD2 matching 8 bases. V trimming: 4 bases; J trimming: 9 bases; junction bases outside the gene matches: 6. Germline V lookup: CDR1 MDHEN, CDR2 SYDVKM. The CDR3 sequence is 13 residues long. The CDR3 reads CASSSTKRETQYF. CDR3 coding DNA: TGTGCCAGCAGTTCGACCAAGCGGGAGACGCAGTATTTT.

The chain links TRBV7-3 to TRBJ2-2; tentatively, D is TRBD2 (6 bases). Per germline, CDR1 SGHTA and CDR2 FQGTGA. V lost 5 bases and J 6 bases, leaving 10 bases between the germline ends. The CDR3 totals 13 residues. Written as DNA, the CDR3 is TGTGCCAGCAGCAACGGGGGATCCGGGGAGCTGTTTTTT. Translating it yields CASSNGGSGELFF.